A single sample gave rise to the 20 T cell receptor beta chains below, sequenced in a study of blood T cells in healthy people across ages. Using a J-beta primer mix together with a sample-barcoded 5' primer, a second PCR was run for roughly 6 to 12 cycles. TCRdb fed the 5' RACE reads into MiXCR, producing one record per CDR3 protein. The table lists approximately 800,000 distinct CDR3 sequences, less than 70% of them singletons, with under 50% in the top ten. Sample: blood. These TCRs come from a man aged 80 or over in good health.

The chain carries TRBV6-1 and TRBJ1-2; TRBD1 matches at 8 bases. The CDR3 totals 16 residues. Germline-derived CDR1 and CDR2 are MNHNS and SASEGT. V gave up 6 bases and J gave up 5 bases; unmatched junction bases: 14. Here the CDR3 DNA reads TGTGCCAGCAGGGGGACAGGTCTGCCTCGGGTATATGGCTACACCTTC. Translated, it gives CASRGTGLPRVYGYTF.

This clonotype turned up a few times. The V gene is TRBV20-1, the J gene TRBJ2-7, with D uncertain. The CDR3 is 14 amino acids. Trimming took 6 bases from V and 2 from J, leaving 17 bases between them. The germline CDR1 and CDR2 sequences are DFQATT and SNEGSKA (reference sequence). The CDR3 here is CSAQPSGLTYEQYF. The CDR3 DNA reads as TGCAGTGCGCAGCCATCGGGTTTGACCTACGAGCAGTACTTC.

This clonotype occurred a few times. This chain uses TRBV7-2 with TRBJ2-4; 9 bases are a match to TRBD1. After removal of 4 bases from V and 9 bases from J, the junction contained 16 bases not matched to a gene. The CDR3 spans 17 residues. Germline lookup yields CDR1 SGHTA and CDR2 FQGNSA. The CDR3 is CASSSLGGTGPLTIQYF. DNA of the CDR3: TGTGCCAGCAGCTCATTGGGCGGGACAGGGCCACTAACCATTCAGTACTTC. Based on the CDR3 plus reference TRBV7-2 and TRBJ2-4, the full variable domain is GAGVSQSPSNKVTEKGKDVELRCDPISGHTALYWYRQSLGQGLEFLIYFQGNSAPDKSGLPSDRFSAERTGGSVSTLTIQRTQQEDSAVYLCASSSLGGTGPLTIQYFGAGTRLSVL.

The DNA of the CDR3 is TGTGCCAGCAGCCTAGGGGACAGGGGGCCAGATACGCAGTATTTT. Protein: CASSLGDRGPDTQYF. This sequence joins TRBV7-9 and TRBJ2-3; the match to TRBD1 covers 12 bases. Trimming cost V 5 bases and J 4 bases; bases outside gene matches: 4. Germline values: CDR1 SEHNR, CDR2 FQNEAQ (reference sequence). This CDR3 comprises 15 residues.

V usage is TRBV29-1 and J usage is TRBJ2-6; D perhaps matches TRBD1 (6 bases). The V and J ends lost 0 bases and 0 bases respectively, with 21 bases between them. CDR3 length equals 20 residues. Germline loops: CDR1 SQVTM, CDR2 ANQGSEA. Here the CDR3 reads CSVEDLARGEFLSGANVLTF. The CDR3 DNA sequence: TGCAGCGTTGAAGATCTGGCCAGGGGTGAATTCCTCTCTGGGGCCAACGTCCTGACTTTC.

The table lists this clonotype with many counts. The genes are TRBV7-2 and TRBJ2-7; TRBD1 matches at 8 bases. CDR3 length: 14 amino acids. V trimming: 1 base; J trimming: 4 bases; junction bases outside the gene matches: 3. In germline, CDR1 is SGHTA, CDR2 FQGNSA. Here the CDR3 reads CASSLGTGRYEQYF. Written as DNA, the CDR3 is TGTGCCAGCAGCTTAGGGACAGGGAGATACGAGCAGTACTTC.

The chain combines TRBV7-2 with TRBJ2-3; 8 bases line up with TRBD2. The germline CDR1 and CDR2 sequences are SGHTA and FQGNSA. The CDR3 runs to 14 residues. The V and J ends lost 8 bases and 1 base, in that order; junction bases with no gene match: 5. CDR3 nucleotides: TGTACCAGCCGGGAGGGGCTGGGCACAGATACGCAGTATTTT. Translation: CTSREGLGTDTQYF. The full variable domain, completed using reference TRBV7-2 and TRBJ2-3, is GAGVSQSPSNKVTEKGKDVELRCDPISGHTALYWYRQSLGQGLEFLIYFQGNSAPDKSGLPSDRFSAERTGGSVSTLTIQRTQQEDSAVYLCTSREGLGTDTQYFGPGTRLTVL.

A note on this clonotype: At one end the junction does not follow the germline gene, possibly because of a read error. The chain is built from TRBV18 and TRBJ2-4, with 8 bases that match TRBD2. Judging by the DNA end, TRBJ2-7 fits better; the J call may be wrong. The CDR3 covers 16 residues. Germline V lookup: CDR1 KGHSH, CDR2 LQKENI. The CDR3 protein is CASSPTRTSFSDEQYF. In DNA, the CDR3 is TGTGCCAGCTCACCGACTAGGACTAGCTTCTCCGACGAGCAGTACTTC.

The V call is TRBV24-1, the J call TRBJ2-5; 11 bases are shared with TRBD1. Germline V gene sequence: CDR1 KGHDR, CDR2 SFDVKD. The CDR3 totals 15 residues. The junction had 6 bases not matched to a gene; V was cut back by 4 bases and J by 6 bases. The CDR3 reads CATSEGTGGWQTQYF. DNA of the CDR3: TGTGCCACCAGTGAAGGGACAGGGGGATGGCAGACCCAGTACTTC.

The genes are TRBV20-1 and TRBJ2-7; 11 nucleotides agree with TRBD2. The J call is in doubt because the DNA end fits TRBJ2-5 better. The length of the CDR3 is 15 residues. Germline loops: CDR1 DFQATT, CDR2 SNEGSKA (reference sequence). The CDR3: CSAATLAGGAKTQYF. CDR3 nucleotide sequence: TGCAGTGCCGCAACTCTAGCGGGAGGCGCCAAGACCCAGTACTTC.

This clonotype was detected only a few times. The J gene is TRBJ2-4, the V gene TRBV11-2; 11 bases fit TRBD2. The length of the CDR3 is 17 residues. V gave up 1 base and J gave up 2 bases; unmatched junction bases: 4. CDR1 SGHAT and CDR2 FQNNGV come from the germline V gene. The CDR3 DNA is TGTGCCAGCAGCTTAGGGGGACTAGCGGAACCCAAAAACATTCAGTACTTC. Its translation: CASSLGGLAEPKNIQYF.

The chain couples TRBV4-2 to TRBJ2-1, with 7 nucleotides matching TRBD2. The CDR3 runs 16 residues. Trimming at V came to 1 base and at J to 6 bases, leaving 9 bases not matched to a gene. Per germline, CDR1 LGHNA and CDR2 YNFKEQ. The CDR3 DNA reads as TGTGCCAGCAGCCAAGGGCAGCGGGAAATGGGCAATGAGCAGTTCTTC. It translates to CASSQGQREMGNEQFF.

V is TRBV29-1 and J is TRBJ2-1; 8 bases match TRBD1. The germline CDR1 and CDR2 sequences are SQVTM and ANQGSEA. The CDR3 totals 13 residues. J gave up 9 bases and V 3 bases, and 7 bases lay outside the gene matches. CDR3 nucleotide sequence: TGCAGCGTTGACCAGTCAGGGGGCGGTGAGCAGTTCTTC. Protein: CSVDQSGGGEQFF.

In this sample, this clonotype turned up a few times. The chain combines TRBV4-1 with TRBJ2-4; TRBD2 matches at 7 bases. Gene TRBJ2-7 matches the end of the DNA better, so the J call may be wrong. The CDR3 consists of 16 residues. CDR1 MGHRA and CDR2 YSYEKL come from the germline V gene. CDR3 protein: CASSQDRGGAPYEQYF. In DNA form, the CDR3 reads TGCGCCAGCAGCCAAGATCGGGGAGGGGCCCCCTACGAGCAGTACTTC.

CDR3 coding DNA: TGTGCCAGCAGCGGGGACAGCTACGAGCAGTACTTC. Its translation: CASSGDSYEQYF. V gene TRBV7-9 combines with J gene TRBJ2-7, with TRBD1 identical over 7 bases. Germline V gene lookup returns CDR1 SEHNR and CDR2 FQNEAQ (reference sequence). Germline trimming cut 5 bases from V and 3 bases from J; bases unmatched to any gene: 1. The CDR3 totals 12 residues.

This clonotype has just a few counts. This CDR3 is CASSLGSMGAETQYF. The CDR3 DNA reads as TGCGCCAGCAGCTTGGGGTCGATGGGGGCGGAGACCCAGTACTTC. The rearrangement links TRBV5-1 to TRBJ2-5; maybe TRBD1 (6 bases). Trimming removed 0 bases from V and 5 bases from J, with 14 bases in between. CDR3 length: 15 residues. Germline values: CDR1 SGHRS, CDR2 YFSETQ.

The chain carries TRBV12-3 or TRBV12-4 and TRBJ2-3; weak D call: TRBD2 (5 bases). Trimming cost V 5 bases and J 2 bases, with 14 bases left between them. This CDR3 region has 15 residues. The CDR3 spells CASSLRHGDTDTQYF. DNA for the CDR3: TGTGCCAGCAGTCTACGCCACGGGGACACAGATACGCAGTATTTT.

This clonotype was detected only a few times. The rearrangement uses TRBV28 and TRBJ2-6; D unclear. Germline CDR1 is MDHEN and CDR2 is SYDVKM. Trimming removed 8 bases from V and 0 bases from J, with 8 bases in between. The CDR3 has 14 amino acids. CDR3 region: CASGLNSGANVLTF. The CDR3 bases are TGTGCCAGCGGTCTTAACTCTGGGGCCAACGTCCTGACTTTC.

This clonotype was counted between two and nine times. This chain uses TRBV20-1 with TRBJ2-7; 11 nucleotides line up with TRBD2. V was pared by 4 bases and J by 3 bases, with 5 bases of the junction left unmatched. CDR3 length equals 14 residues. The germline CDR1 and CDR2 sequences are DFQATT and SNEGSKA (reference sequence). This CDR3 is CSAIRLAGYYEQYF. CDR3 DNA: TGCAGTGCTATCAGACTAGCGGGGTACTACGAGCAGTACTTC.

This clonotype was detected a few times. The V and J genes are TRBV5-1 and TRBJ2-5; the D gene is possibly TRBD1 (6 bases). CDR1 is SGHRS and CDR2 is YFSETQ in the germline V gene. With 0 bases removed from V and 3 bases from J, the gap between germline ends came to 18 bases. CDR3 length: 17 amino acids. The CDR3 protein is CASSLVARDTGKETQYF. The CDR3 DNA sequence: TGCGCCAGCAGCTTGGTAGCCCGGGACACAGGGAAAGAGACCCAGTACTTC.